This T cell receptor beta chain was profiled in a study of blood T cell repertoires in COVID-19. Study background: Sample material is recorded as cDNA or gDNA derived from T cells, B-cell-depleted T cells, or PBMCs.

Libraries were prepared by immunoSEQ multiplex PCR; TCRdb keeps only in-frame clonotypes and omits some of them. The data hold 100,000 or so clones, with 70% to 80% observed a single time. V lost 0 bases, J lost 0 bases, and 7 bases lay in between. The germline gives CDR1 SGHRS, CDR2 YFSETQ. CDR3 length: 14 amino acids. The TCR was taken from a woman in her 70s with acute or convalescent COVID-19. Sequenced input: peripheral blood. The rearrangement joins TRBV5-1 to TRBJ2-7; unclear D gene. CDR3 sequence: CASSLEPGSYEQYF. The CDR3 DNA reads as TGCGCCAGCAGCTTGGAGCCAGGCTCCTACGAGCAGTACTTC.